Following are 9 T cell receptor beta chains from one sample sequenced in a study of T cell responses to AZD1222 COVID-19 vaccine. Profiling relied on immunoSEQ multiplex PCR, and the TCRdb table lists in-frame clones only, not all of them. The sample shows under 200,000 clones, approximately 90% of them seen only once. The input for sequencing was peripheral blood, taken on day 0 of AZD1222 vaccination. All receptors derive from an adult in good health.

V and J are TRBV3-1 (or the pseudogene TRBV3-2) and TRBJ2-1; 13 positions match TRBD2. Looked up from germline, CDR1 is LGHDT and CDR2 is YNNKEL (reference sequence). J was trimmed by 6 bases and V by 0 bases; bases with no gene match: 8. There are 18 residues in the CDR3. The DNA of the CDR3 is TGTGCCAGCAGCCAAGAGGGGCCCCGACTAGCGGGAGGCAATGAGCAGTTCTTC. Amino acid sequence: CASSQEGPRLAGGNEQFF.

The chain combines TRBV5-1 with TRBJ1-4; tentatively, D is TRBD1 (5 bases). The CDR3 is made up of 16 amino acids. Germline V CDR1 and CDR2: SGHRS, YFSETQ. Trimming pared 3 bases from V and 8 bases from J, leaving 20 bases between. CDR3 sequence reads: CASSSRVVGEGEKLFF. CDR3 nucleotide sequence: TGCGCCAGCAGCTCCCGGGTGGTAGGGGAGGGAGAAAAACTGTTTTTT.

This clone was observed a single time. V is TRBV4-2 and J is TRBJ2-1, with TRBD2 identical over 10 bases. The V gene end was trimmed by 1 base and the J gene end by 6 bases; junction bases not matched to a gene: 6. The V gene's germline CDR1 is LGHNA and CDR2 YNFKEQ. The CDR3 is 16 amino acids. CDR3 residues: CASSQVQAGGGNEQFF. CDR3 coding DNA: TGTGCCAGCAGCCAAGTGCAAGCGGGAGGGGGCAATGAGCAGTTCTTC.

This sequence joins TRBV30 and TRBJ2-2; 13 bases fit TRBD2. V was pared by 1 base and J by 6 bases, with 5 bases of the junction left unmatched. This CDR3 region has 16 residues. Germline-derived CDR1 and CDR2 are GTSNPN and SVGIG (reference sequence). The CDR3 DNA is TGTGCCTGGAGTGGGACTAGCGGGAGTAAAGCCGGGGAGCTGTTTTTT. This translates into CAWSGTSGSKAGELFF.

This chain links TRBV7-3 with TRBJ2-3, with D uncertain. V lost 3 bases to trimming and J lost 3 bases, with 7 bases between them. The CDR3 has 13 residues. From germline, CDR1 is SGHTA and CDR2 FQGTGA. The CDR3 DNA reads TGTGCCAGCAGCTTTGACGCTACAGATACGCAGTATTTT. Residues: CASSFDATDTQYF.

The chain employs TRBV2 and TRBJ2-3, with 8 bases matching TRBD1. Germline V CDR1 and CDR2: SNHLY, FYNNEI. The length of the CDR3 is 12 residues. Trimming removed 5 bases from V and 11 bases from J; junction bases left unmatched: 6. CDR3 in DNA: TGTGCCAGCAGTCCAGACAGGGGCCGGCAGTATTTT. Translation gives CASSPDRGRQYF.

The chain employs TRBV3-1 (or the pseudogene TRBV3-2) and TRBJ1-6; tentatively, D is TRBD1 (6 bases). With 2 bases removed from V and 13 bases from J, the gap between germline ends came to 15 bases. This CDR3 is 14 amino acids long. CDR1 and CDR2 from the germline V gene are LGHDT and YNNKEL (reference sequence). As DNA, the CDR3 is TGTGCCAGCAGCCAACTACAGGGTATTCGGCCCCTCCACTTT. Protein product: CASSQLQGIRPLHF.

J is TRBJ2-2 and V is TRBV2, with D perhaps TRBD1 (5 bases). V was clipped by 8 bases and J by 4 bases, with 14 bases between them. Germline-derived CDR1 and CDR2 are SNHLY and FYNNEI. This CDR3 spans 14 amino acids. CDR3 protein: CASGVAGSTGELFF. In DNA, the CDR3 is TGTGCCAGCGGGGTGGCAGGGTCCACCGGGGAGCTGTTTTTT.

The chain employs TRBV9 and TRBJ2-1; possible D gene TRBD2, 6 bases. Germline V gene lookup returns CDR1 SGDLS and CDR2 YYNGEE. The ends were cut back, 7 bases at V and 8 bases at J, with 28 bases in the middle. CDR3 length: 17 residues. The CDR3 region is CASLGRASGCGVDEQFF. CDR3 nucleotides: TGTGCCAGCCTAGGCCGGGCGAGCGGGTGTGGAGTAGATGAGCAGTTCTTC.